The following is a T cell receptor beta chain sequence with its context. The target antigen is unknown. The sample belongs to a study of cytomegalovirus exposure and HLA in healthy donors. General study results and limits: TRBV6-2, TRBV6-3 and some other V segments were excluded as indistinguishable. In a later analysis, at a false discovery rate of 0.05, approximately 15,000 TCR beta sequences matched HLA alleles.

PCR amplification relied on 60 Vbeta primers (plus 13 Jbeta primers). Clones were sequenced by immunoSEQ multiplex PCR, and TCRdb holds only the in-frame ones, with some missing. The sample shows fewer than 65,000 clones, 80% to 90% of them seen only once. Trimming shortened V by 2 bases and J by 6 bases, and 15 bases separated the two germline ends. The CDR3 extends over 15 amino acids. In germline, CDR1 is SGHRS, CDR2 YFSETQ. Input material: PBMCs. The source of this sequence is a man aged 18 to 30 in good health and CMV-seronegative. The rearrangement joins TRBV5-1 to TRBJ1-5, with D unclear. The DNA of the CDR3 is TGCGCCAGCAGCTTAAGTTCGGGAGGTGGTCAGCCCCAGCATTTT. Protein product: CASSLSSGGGQPQHF.